What follows are 13 T cell receptor beta chains derived from one specimen sequenced in a study of shared clonotypes between healthy human individuals. Some clones are missing from TCRdb's copy, which holds only in-frame ones; the method was immunoSEQ multiplex PCR. Among around 2.1 million clones listed, approximately 94% were seen once. Naive CD8 cells comprised CD45RO-negative, CCR7-positively selected cells, excluding terminally differentiated effector memory CD45RA+ cells. Sample: naive CD8+ T cells from PBMCs. The receptors derive from a man younger than 35 in good health. Some clones in this sample may be carry-over from other donors' samples.

J is TRBJ2-2 and V is TRBV6-5, with 7 bases identical to TRBD2. This CDR3 spans 15 amino acids. The V gene's germline CDR1 is MNHEY and CDR2 SVGAGI. Trimming removed 0 bases from V and 6 bases from J; junction bases left unmatched: 4. CDR3 protein: CASSYSIRGAGELFF. The CDR3 bases are TGTGCCAGCAGTTACTCGATCCGGGGGGCCGGGGAGCTGTTTTTT.

The chain uses TRBV4-1 and TRBJ2-7; 9 bases align to TRBD1. Germline CDR1 MGHRA, CDR2 YSYEKL. V dropped 3 bases and J dropped 3; count of bases not matched to a gene: 0. The length of the CDR3 is 13 residues. The CDR3 reads CASSQTGGYEQYF. For the CDR3, the DNA is TGCGCCAGCAGCCAGACAGGGGGCTACGAGCAGTACTTC.

The chain joins TRBV4-1 to TRBJ1-5; D may be TRBD1 (5 bases). The CDR3 extends over 14 amino acids. Trimming took 2 bases from V and 7 from J, leaving 12 bases between them. Germline V gene lookup returns CDR1 MGHRA and CDR2 YSYEKL. The DNA for the CDR3 is TGCGCCAGCAGCCAATATTGGGGGAACCAGCCCCAGCATTTT. Its protein product is CASSQYWGNQPQHF.

This chain joins TRBV4-3 and TRBJ2-3, with D perhaps TRBD2 (5 bases). Germline lookup yields CDR1 LGHNA and CDR2 YSLEER. The ends were cut back, 1 base at V and 0 bases at J, with 17 bases in the middle. The CDR3 spans 18 residues. CDR3 residues: CASSQVYGDSSSTDTQYF. Here the CDR3 DNA reads TGCGCCAGCAGCCAAGTCTACGGGGATTCATCTAGCACAGATACGCAGTATTTT.

The genes are TRBV10-2 and TRBJ2-1; 7 positions match TRBD2. The CDR3 is made up of 14 amino acids. Germline CDR1 is WSHSY and CDR2 is SAAADI. J gave up 7 bases and V 6 bases, and 9 bases lay outside the gene matches. The DNA of the CDR3 is TGCGCCAGCAGCCGGGACTACTCGCATAATGAGCAGTTCTTC. Amino acid sequence: CASSRDYSHNEQFF.

J is TRBJ2-1 and V is TRBV9, with 9 bases aligning to TRBD2. This CDR3 is 16 amino acids long. V was pared by 2 bases and J by 4 bases, with 7 bases of the junction left unmatched. CDR1 is SGDLS, CDR2 YYNGEE, per germline. As DNA, the CDR3 is TGTGCCAGCAGCGTTAGCGGGAGTTACCGGTACAATGAGCAGTTCTTC. It translates to CASSVSGSYRYNEQFF.

This clone was seen a single time. The CDR3 is CSAEGIDYEQYF. The CDR3 nucleotides are TGCAGCGCCGAGGGCATCGACTACGAGCAGTACTTC. This chain links TRBV29-1 with TRBJ2-5; D is perhaps TRBD2 (5 bases). The closer fit of TRBJ2-7 to the DNA end suggests the J call may be wrong. Germline loops: CDR1 SQVTM, CDR2 ANQGSEA. This CDR3 contains 12 residues.

The V call is TRBV7-6, the J call TRBJ2-5, with D possibly called TRBD1 or TRBD2 (5 bases each). Germline CDR1 SGHVS, CDR2 FNYEAQ. CDR3 size: 16 residues. The V end was cut by 1 base, the J end by 3 bases, with 15 bases between. This CDR3 is CASSLVGDVFKETQYF. In DNA form, the CDR3 reads TGTGCCAGCAGCTTAGTAGGGGACGTGTTTAAAGAGACCCAGTACTTC.

The chain combines TRBV7-6 with TRBJ2-6; D may be TRBD1 (6 bases). Trimming removed 1 base from V and 2 bases from J, with 12 bases in between. The germline V gene encodes CDR1 SGHVS and CDR2 FNYEAQ. The CDR3 contains 17 residues. CDR3 amino acids: CASSLDHPGAGANVLTF. The CDR3 DNA follows: TGTGCCAGCAGCTTAGACCACCCAGGGGCTGGGGCCAACGTCCTGACTTTC.

The chain combines TRBV7-9 with TRBJ2-7; D possibly uses TRBD1 or TRBD2 (5 bases each). From germline, CDR1 is SEHNR and CDR2 FQNEAQ (reference sequence). The V end was cut by 5 bases, the J end by 0 bases, with 20 bases between. This CDR3 has 17 amino acids. In DNA, the CDR3 is TGTGCCAGCAGCCCCCAGACGCTCCGGGACCACTCCTACGAGCAGTACTTC. Translation: CASSPQTLRDHSYEQYF. Filled out from reference TRBV7-9 and TRBJ2-7, the complete variable domain reads DTGVSQNPRHKITKRGQNVTFRCDPISEHNRLYWYRQTLGQGPEFLTYFQNEAQLEKSRLLSDRFSAERPKGSFSTLEIQRTEQGDSAMYLCASSPQTLRDHSYEQYFGPGTRLTVT.

The chain has TRBV27 and TRBJ1-5; D is undetermined. Germline values: CDR1 MNHEY, CDR2 SMNVEV (reference sequence). CDR3 size: 15 residues. Trimming removed 0 bases from V and 5 bases from J, with 11 bases in between. CDR3 coding DNA: TGTGCCAGCAGTTTATCCCCTGGGGTCCATCAGCCCCAGCATTTT. This encodes CASSLSPGVHQPQHF.

The gene calls are TRBV4-1 and TRBJ2-3, with D perhaps TRBD2 (6 bases). The CDR3 has 15 residues. Germline V gene sequence: CDR1 MGHRA, CDR2 YSYEKL. Deletions cut 1 base from V and 8 bases from J, with 16 bases between. Here the CDR3 DNA reads TGCGCCAGCAGCCAAGTGTTCGGAGGGTTGGGTACGCAGTATTTT. Amino acid sequence: CASSQVFGGLGTQYF.

The V gene is TRBV28, the J gene TRBJ2-7, with TRBD2 identical over 9 bases. The CDR3 extends over 16 amino acids. The J segment lost 5 bases and the V segment lost 5 bases, leaving 13 bases of the junction unmatched. Germline V gene sequence: CDR1 MDHEN, CDR2 SYDVKM. This CDR3 is CASSPTSGGPADEQYF. The CDR3 DNA is TGTGCCAGCAGTCCGACTAGCGGAGGGCCCGCTGACGAGCAGTACTTC.